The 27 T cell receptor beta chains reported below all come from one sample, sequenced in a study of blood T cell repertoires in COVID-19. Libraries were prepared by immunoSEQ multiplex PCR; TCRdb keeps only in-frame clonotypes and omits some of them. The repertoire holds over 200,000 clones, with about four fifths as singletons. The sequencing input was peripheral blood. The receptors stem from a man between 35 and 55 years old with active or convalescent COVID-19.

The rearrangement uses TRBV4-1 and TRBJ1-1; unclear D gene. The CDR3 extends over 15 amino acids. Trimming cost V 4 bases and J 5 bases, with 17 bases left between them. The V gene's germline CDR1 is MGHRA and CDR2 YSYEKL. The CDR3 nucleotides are TGCGCCAGCAGCCCAGTGCTGTTAAGGAGGACTGAAGCTTTCTTT. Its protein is CASSPVLLRRTEAFF.

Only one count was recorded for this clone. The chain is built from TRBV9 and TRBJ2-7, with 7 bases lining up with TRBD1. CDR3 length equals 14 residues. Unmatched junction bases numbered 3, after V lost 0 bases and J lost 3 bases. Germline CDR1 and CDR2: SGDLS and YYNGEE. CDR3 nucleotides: TGTGCCAGCAGCGTAGATCCAGGGGGCTACGAGCAGTACTTC. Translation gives CASSVDPGGYEQYF.

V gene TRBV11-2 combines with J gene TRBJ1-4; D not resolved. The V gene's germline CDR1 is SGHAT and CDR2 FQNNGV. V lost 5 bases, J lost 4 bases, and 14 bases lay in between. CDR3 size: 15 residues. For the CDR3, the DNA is TGTGCCAGCAGCCCAAGACGCGGATATAATGAAAAACTGTTTTTT. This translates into CASSPRRGYNEKLFF.

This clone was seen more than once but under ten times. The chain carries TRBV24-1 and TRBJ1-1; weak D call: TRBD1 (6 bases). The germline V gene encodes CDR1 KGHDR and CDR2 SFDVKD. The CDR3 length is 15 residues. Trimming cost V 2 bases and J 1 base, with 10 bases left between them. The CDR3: CATSDSGAGNTEAFF. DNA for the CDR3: TGTGCCACCAGTGATTCAGGGGCCGGGAACACTGAAGCTTTCTTT.

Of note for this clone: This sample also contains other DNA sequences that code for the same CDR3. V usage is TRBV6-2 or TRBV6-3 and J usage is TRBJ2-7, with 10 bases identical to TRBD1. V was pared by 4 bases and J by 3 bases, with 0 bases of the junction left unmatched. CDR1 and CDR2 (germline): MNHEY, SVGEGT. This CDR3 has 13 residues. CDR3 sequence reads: CASSWTGGYEQYF. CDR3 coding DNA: TGTGCCAGCAGTTGGACAGGGGGCTACGAGCAGTACTTC.

The CDR3 sequence: CASSLSTDRQYF. The CDR3 nucleotides are TGTGCCAGCTCACTTAGTACCGATCGGCAGTATTTT. The chain has TRBV18 and TRBJ2-3; unclear D gene. Trimming removed 4 bases from V and 11 bases from J, with 13 bases in between. CDR3 length: 12 residues. CDR1 is KGHSH, CDR2 LQKENI, per germline. The full variable domain, its missing parts supplied by reference TRBV18 and TRBJ2-3, is NAGVMQNPRHLVRRRGQEARLRCSPMKGHSHVYWYRQLPEEGLKFMVYLQKENIIDESGMPKERFSAEFPKEGPSILRIQQVVRGDSAAYFCASSLSTDRQYFGPGTRLTVL.

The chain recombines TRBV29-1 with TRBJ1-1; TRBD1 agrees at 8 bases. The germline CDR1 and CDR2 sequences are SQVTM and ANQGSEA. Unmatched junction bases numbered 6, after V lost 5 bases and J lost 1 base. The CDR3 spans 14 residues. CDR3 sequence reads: CSVYLGQGNTEAFF. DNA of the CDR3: TGCAGCGTTTACCTAGGACAGGGGAACACTGAAGCTTTCTTT.

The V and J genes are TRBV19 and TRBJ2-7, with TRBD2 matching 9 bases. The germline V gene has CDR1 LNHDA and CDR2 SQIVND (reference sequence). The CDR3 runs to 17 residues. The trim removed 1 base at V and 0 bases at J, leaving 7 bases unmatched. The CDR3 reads CASSIGSGTSLSYEQYF. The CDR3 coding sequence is TGTGCCAGTAGTATAGGGTCCGGGACTAGCCTCTCCTACGAGCAGTACTTC.

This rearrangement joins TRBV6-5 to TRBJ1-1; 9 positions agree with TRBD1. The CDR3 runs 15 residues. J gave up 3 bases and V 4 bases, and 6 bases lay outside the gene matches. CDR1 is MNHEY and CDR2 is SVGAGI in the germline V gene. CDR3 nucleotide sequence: TGTGCCAGCAGTTTACCCGGGACAGGGTACACTGAAGCTTTCTTT. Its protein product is CASSLPGTGYTEAFF.

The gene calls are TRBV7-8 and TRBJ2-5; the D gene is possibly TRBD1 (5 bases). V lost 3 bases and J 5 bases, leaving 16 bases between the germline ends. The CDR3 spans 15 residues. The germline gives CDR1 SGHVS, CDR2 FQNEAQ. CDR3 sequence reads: CASSLARVSRETQYF. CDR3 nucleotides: TGTGCCAGCAGCTTGGCCAGGGTCTCAAGGGAGACCCAGTACTTC.

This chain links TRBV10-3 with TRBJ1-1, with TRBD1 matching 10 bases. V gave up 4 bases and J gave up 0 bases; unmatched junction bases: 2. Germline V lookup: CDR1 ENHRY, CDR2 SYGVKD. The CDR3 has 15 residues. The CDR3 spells CAISAGQGVNTEAFF. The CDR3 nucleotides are TGTGCCATCAGTGCAGGACAGGGGGTGAACACTGAAGCTTTCTTT.

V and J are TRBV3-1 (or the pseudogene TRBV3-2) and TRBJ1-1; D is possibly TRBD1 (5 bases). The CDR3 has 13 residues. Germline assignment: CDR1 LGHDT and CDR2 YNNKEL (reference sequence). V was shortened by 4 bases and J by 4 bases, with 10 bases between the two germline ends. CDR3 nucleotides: TGTGCCAGCAGCCCTCAGGGCCTCACTGAAGCTTTCTTT. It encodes CASSPQGLTEAFF.

The CDR3 reads CASSRGLAGGPKFQYF. The CDR3 nucleotides are TGTGCCAGCAGCCGAGGACTAGCGGGAGGGCCTAAGTTTCAGTACTTC. The V call is TRBV3-1 (or the pseudogene TRBV3-2), the J call TRBJ2-4, with 15 bases that match TRBD2. This CDR3 contains 16 residues. Germline V gives CDR1 LGHDT, CDR2 YNNKEL (reference sequence). The trim removed 4 bases at V and 11 bases at J, leaving 9 bases unmatched.

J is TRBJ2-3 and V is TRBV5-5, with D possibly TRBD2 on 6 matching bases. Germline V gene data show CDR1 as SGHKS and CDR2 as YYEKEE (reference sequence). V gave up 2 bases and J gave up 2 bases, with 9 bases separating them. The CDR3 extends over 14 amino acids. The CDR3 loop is CASSFLAITDTQYF. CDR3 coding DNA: TGTGCCAGCAGCTTTCTAGCGATCACAGATACGCAGTATTTT. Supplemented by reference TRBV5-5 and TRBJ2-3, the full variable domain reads DAGVTQSPTHLIKTRGQQVTLRCSPISGHKSVSWYQQVLGQGPQFIFQYYEKEERGRGNFPDRFSARQFPNYSSELNVNALLLGDSALYLCASSFLAITDTQYFGPGTRLTVL.

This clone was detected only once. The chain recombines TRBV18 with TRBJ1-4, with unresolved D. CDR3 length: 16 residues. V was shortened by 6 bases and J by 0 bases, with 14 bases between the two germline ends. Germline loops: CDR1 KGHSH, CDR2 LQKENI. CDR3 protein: CASSSGVPATNEKLFF. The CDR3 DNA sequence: TGTGCCAGCTCGTCCGGGGTTCCTGCAACTAATGAAAAACTGTTTTTT.

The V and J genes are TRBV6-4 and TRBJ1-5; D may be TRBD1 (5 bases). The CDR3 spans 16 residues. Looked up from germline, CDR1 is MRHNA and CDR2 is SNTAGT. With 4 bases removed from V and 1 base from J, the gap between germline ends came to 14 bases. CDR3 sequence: CASSGMMGGSNQPQHF. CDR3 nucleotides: TGTGCCAGCAGTGGGATGATGGGGGGGAGCAATCAGCCCCAGCATTTT.

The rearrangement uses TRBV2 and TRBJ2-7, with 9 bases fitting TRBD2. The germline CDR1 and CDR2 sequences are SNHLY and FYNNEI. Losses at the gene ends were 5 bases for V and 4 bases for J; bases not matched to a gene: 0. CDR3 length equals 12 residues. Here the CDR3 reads CASSLAGYEQYF. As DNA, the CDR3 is TGTGCCAGCAGTCTAGCGGGGTACGAGCAGTACTTC.

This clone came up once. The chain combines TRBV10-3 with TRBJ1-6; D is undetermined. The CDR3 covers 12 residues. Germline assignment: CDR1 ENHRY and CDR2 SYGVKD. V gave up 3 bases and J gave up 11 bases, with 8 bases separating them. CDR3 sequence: CAISDGQAPLHF. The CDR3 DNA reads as TGTGCCATCAGTGATGGCCAAGCACCCCTCCACTTT.

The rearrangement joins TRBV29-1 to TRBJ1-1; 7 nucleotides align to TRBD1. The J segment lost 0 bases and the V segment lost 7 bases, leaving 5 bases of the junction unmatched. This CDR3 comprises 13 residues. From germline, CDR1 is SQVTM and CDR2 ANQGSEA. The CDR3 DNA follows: TGCAGCGCCTGGACAGGATTGAACACTGAAGCTTTCTTT. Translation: CSAWTGLNTEAFF.

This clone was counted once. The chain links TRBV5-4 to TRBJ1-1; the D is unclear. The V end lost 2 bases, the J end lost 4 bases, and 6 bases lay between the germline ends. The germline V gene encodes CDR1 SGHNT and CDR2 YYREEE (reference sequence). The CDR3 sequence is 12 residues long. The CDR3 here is CASSLSGTEAFF. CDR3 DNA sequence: TGTGCCAGCAGCTTATCCGGCACTGAAGCTTTCTTT.

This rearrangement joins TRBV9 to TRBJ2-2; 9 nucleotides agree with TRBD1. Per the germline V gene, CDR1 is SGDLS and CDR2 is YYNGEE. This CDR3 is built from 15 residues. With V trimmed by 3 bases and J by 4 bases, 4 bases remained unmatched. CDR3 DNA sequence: TGTGCCAGCAGCGCGGGACAGGGAGGCACCGGGGAGCTGTTTTTT. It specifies CASSAGQGGTGELFF. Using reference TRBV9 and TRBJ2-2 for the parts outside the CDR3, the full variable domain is DSGVTQTPKHLITATGQRVTLRCSPRSGDLSVYWYQQSLDQGLQFLIQYYNGEERAKGNILERFSAQQFPDLHSELNLSSLELGDSALYFCASSAGQGGTGELFFGEGSRLTVL.

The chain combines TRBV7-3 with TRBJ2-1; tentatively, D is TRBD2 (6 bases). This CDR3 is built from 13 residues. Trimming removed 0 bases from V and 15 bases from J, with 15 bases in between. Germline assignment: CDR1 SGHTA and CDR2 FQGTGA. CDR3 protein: CASSLTRTEGRFF. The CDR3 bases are TGTGCCAGCAGCTTAACCCGGACGGAGGGGCGGTTCTTC.

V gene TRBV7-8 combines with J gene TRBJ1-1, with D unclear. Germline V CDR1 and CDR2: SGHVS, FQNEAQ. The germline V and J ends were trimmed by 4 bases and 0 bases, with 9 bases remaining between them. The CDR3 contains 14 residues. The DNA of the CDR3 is TGTGCCAGCAGCTCCCAACAGATGAACACTGAAGCTTTCTTT. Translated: CASSSQQMNTEAFF.

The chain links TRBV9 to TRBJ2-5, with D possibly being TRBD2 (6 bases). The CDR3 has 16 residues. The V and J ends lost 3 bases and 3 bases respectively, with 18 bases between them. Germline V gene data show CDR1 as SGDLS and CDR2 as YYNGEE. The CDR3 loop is CASSASSGGREETQYF. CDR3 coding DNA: TGTGCCAGCAGCGCCTCGAGTGGGGGGAGAGAAGAGACCCAGTACTTC.

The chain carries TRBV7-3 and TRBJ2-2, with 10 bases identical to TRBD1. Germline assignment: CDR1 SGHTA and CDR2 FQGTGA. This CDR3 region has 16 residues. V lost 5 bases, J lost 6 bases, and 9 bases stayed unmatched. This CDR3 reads CASSDPGQGFAGELFF. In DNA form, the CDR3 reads TGTGCCAGCAGCGATCCGGGACAGGGGTTCGCCGGGGAGCTGTTTTTT.

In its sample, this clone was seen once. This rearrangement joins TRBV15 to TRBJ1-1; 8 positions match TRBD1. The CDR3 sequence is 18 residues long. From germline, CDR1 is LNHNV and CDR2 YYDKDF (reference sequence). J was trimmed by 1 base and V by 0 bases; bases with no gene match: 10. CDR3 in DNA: TGTGCCACCAGCAGAGAAGGAGAGCAGGGGGCTAGGAACACTGAAGCTTTCTTT. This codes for CATSREGEQGARNTEAFF. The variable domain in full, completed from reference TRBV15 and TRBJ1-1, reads DAMVIQNPRYQVTQFGKPVTLSCSQTLNHNVMYWYQQKSSQAPKLLFHYYDKDFNNEADTPDNFQSRRPNTSFCFLDIRSPGLGDTAMYLCATSREGEQGARNTEAFFGQGTRLTVV.

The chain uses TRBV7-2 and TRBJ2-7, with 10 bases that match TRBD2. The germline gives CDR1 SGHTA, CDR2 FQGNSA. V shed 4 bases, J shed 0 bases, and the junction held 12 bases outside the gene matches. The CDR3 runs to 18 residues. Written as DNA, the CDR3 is TGTGCCAGCAGCTCCAGACTAGCGGGCGGACCGAGCTCCTACGAGCAGTACTTC. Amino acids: CASSSRLAGGPSSYEQYF.